This TCR beta chain was identified during a study of T cells after yellow fever vaccination. About the study: Some fractions had low cell numbers, and these were prepared with SMART-Seq v4 Ultra Low Input.

Universal primer sites and UMIs were introduced during 5'RACE template-switching synthesis of TCR cDNA. TCRdb itself ran the 5' RACE reads through MiXCR, one entry per CDR3 protein. Among 500,000 to 650,000 distinct CDR3 sequences, approximately 13% were seen once, and the ten largest hold more than 13%. This clonotype was detected a few times. Trimming took 4 bases from V and 8 from J, leaving 26 bases between them. The CDR3 consists of 18 residues. The rearrangement links TRBV23-1 to TRBJ1-4; possible D gene TRBD1, 5 bases. TRBV23-1 is an open reading frame whose function is uncertain. The source is a man aged 25 to 40 who received the YFV17D yellow fever vaccine. This material consisted of PBMCs, taken on the day of the yellow fever booster vaccination. The CDR3 region is CASSLWGLDGPKGEKLFF. DNA for the CDR3: TGCGCCAGCAGTCTGTGGGGTTTGGATGGACCGAAGGGGGAAAAACTGTTTTTT.